The clone carrying this TCR beta chain was counted a few times. The antigen remains unidentified. The source of the sample is a study of beta chain features in type 1 diabetes. Study-level findings and limits: Although PCR might favor shorter templates, it would do so equally in patients and controls.

CDR3 length: 16 amino acids. CDR1 and CDR2 from the germline V gene are SGHDN and FVKESK. Trimming removed 4 bases from V and 4 bases from J; junction bases left unmatched: 7. What was sequenced were expressed TCRB transcripts, since all of the isolated RNA had been reverse transcribed. Data came from immunoSEQ multiplex PCR; TCRdb stores just in-frame clones and leaves some out. In the table there are 200,000 to 250,000 clones, around 26% of which are singletons. One heparinised blood draw, averaging roughly 120 mL, came from each donor. Sample: central memory CD4+ T cells from blood. The V gene is TRBV14, the J gene TRBJ2-5; TRBD2 matches 12 bases. This TCR derives from a man aged 30 to 39 in good health. CDR3 sequence reads: CASSPGLAGRLETQYF. CDR3 in DNA: TGTGCCAGCAGCCCTGGACTAGCGGGAAGGTTAGAGACCCAGTACTTC.